Listed below are T cell receptor beta chains from one sample, sequenced in a study of T-cell memory formation after mild COVID-19. TCRdb itself ran the 5' RACE reads through MiXCR, one entry per CDR3 protein. Counted here are about 180,000 distinct CDR3 sequences, approximately 16% occurring once; the ten biggest clones make up about 1.9%. The sequenced sample consisted of PBMCs or a T cell subset sorted from them (not recorded which). These receptors originate from an adult woman who had mild COVID-19 (a few samples of this study predate the infection). Cell type and time point are not known. The CDR3 runs from the conserved cysteine through the conserved F or W. A D gene is named only where the DNA matches it firmly. Clone size appears in some rows only: once, few, many, or a class for an expanded clone.

CDR3 protein | CDR3 DNA | J gene | clone size | D gene | V gene
CASRGQGSNNEQFF | TGCGCCAGCAGGGGACAGGGGAGTAACAATGAGCAGTTCTTC | TRBJ2-1 | few | TRBD1 | TRBV10-2
CASSLRLAAYEQYF | TGTGCCAGCAGTTTAAGACTAGCGGCCTACGAGCAGTACTTC | TRBJ2-7 | - | TRBD2 | TRBV27
CASSLRALTGNTEAFF | TGTGCCAGCAGCTTACGGGCCCTGACGGGGAACACTGAAGCTTTCTTT | TRBJ1-1 | few | - | TRBV11-1
CASSPYFGELFF | TGTGCCAGCAGTCCATACTTCGGGGAGCTGTTTTTT | TRBJ2-2 | - | - | TRBV7-9
CATAQPGGPGGYTF | TGCGCCACCGCCCAGCCGGGGGGCCCGGGTGGCTACACCTTC | TRBJ1-2 | few | - | TRBV5-1
CASSDPPGQQYF | TGTGCCAGCAGTGACCCCCCGGGGCAGCAGTACTTC | TRBJ2-7 | few | - | TRBV6-6
CASSSPTCPAGADTQYF | TGTGCCAGCAGCTCCCCCACCTGTCCAGCGGGCGCAGATACGCAGTATTTT | TRBJ2-3 | few | - | TRBV5-4
CASSPGQGFGYTF | TGTGCCAGCAGCCCCGGACAGGGGTTCGGCTACACCTTC | TRBJ1-2 | few | TRBD1 | TRBV9
CASSPRGTKEQYF | TGTGCCAGCTCACCACGTGGCACAAAGGAGCAGTACTTC | TRBJ2-7 | - | - | TRBV18
CATMAGGPGQETQYF | TGTGCCACCATGGCGGGGGGGCCGGGGCAAGAGACCCAGTACTTC | TRBJ2-5 | few | TRBD2 | TRBV24-1
CASGQGGTGELFF | TGTGCCAGTGGACAGGGGGGCACCGGGGAGCTGTTTTTT | TRBJ2-2 | few | TRBD1 | TRBV6-6
CSARVPLTREQFF | TGCAGTGCTAGGGTACCCCTAACGCGCGAGCAGTTCTTC | TRBJ2-1 | - | - | TRBV20-1
CASSRRQGGNYGYTF | TGTGCCAGCAGCCGAAGGCAGGGCGGGAACTATGGCTACACCTTC | TRBJ1-2 | few | - | TRBV7-2
CAIRGTLGAEQYF | TGTGCCATCAGGGGGACATTAGGGGCCGAGCAGTACTTC | TRBJ2-7 | - | - | TRBV10-3
CAWKKTGNSPLHF | TGTGCCTGGAAGAAAACAGGGAATTCACCCCTCCACTTT | TRBJ1-6 | - | - | TRBV30
CASRHIGRTDTQYF | TGTGCCAGCAGACACATCGGGCGAACAGATACGCAGTATTTT | TRBJ2-3 | many | - | TRBV4-2
CASSQETGSYGYTF | TGCGCCAGCAGCCAAGAAACCGGGAGCTATGGCTACACCTTC | TRBJ1-2 | - | - | TRBV4-3
CASSPWRAETQYF | TGTGCCAGCAGCCCGTGGCGAGCTGAGACCCAGTACTTC | TRBJ2-5 | - | - | TRBV3-1
CATSEDGTDTQYF | TGTGCCACCAGTGAAGACGGCACAGATACGCAGTATTTT | TRBJ2-3 | - | - | TRBV24-1
CASSFQWGSYNEQFF | TGTGCCAGCAGCTTTCAATGGGGCTCCTACAATGAGCAGTTCTTC | TRBJ2-1 | many | - | TRBV7-2
CASSRQGEQYF | TGCGCCAGCAGCCGACAGGGCGAGCAGTACTTC | TRBJ2-7 | - | TRBD1 | TRBV5-1
CASSDTGGRSEKLFF | TGTGCCAGCAGTGATACAGGGGGGAGGAGTGAAAAACTGTTTTTT | TRBJ1-4 | few | TRBD1 | TRBV6-5
CSARDPRELSNEQFF | TGCAGTGCTAGAGATCCCCGGGAGCTCTCCAATGAGCAGTTCTTC | TRBJ2-1 | few | - | TRBV20-1
CASSSGLTYHEQFF | TGTGCCAGCAGCTCGGGACTAACATATCATGAGCAGTTCTTC | TRBJ2-1 | - | TRBD2 | TRBV5-4
CASSNPRFGTGAYEQYF | TGTGCCAGCAGTAACCCCAGATTCGGGACAGGGGCCTACGAGCAGTACTTC | TRBJ2-7 | - | TRBD1 | TRBV4-2
CASSRLAQETQYF | TGTGCCAGCAGCCGACTAGCGCAAGAGACCCAGTACTTC | TRBJ2-5 | many | TRBD2 | TRBV7-2
CASSPGGAGETQYF | TGTGCCAGCAGCCCCGGGGGGGCCGGGGAGACCCAGTACTTC | TRBJ2-5 | few | TRBD2 | TRBV4-2
CASTVGRYKGEQFF | TGTGCCAGCACGGTCGGGAGGTATAAGGGGGAGCAGTTCTTC | TRBJ2-1 | - | TRBD2 | TRBV11-3
CSAPRGGWETQYF | TGCAGTGCCCCGAGGGGGGGGTGGGAGACCCAGTACTTC | TRBJ2-5 | - | - | TRBV20-1
CASSFRRGGQPQHF | TGTGCCAGCAGTTTTCGGAGGGGAGGCCAGCCCCAGCATTTT | TRBJ1-5 | - | - | TRBV12-3/TRBV12-4
CASSQEAVGANVLTF | TGCGCCAGCAGCCAAGAGGCAGTTGGGGCCAACGTCCTGACTTTC | TRBJ2-6 | - | - | TRBV4-3
CASATGDVLAGEEFF | TGCGCCAGCGCAACAGGAGACGTCCTAGCGGGGGAAGAGTTCTTC | TRBJ2-1 | - | TRBD2 | TRBV5-1
CASRQATRGSNQTQHF | TGTGCCAGCAGACAAGCTACCAGGGGTAGCAATCAGACCCAGCATTTT | TRBJ1-5 | - | - | TRBV6-1
CASSSGGKTYNEQFF | TGTGCCAGCAGTTCAGGGGGAAAAACCTACAATGAGCAGTTCTTC | TRBJ2-1 | - | TRBD1 | TRBV6-5
CASSPLVDHRGVYEQYF | TGTGCCAGCTCACCACTAGTCGATCACAGGGGGGTCTACGAGCAGTACTTC | TRBJ2-7 | few | TRBD1 | TRBV18
CASSLDRGSDEQFF | TGTGCCAGCAGCTTAGATCGGGGGAGTGATGAGCAGTTCTTC | TRBJ2-1 | - | - | TRBV7-2
CASSPRGGSGTEAFF | TGTGCCAGCAGCCCTCGGGGGGGATCTGGCACTGAAGCTTTCTTT | TRBJ1-1 | - | - | TRBV3-1